Each of the 32 T cell receptor beta chains below was sequenced from the same sample in a study of T cells after posttransplantation cyclophosphamide. The naive gate required viable CD3+CD4+ or CD3+CD8+ cells with CCR7+CD45RA+CD45RO-CD95-CD27+CD28+ phenotype. Sequenced by immunoSEQ multiplex PCR; TCRdb stores in-frame clones only, minus some. The table shows just over 20,000 clones, with approximately 98% occurring only once. The sequenced sample was naive CD4+ T cells sorted from PBMCs. The origin of the receptors is a man aged 40-49 years in good health, CMV-negative, and a related stem cell transplant donor.

The rearrangement uses TRBV19 and TRBJ2-3; no clear D gene. V lost 8 bases and J 6 bases, leaving 9 bases between the germline ends. Germline-derived CDR1 and CDR2 are LNHDA and SQIVND (reference sequence). CDR3 length equals 11 residues. The CDR3 is CASGYGDTQYF. The CDR3 DNA follows: TGTGCCAGTGGATACGGGGATACGCAGTATTTT.

The rearrangement uses TRBV6-5 and TRBJ2-7, with 7 bases that match TRBD1. Germline lookup yields CDR1 MNHEY and CDR2 SVGAGI. The CDR3 length is 13 residues. Unmatched junction bases numbered 7, after V lost 7 bases and J lost 4 bases. CDR3 nucleotides: TGTGCCAGCAAAAGGGGGCTACGATACGAGCAGTACTTC. Protein product: CASKRGLRYEQYF.

A word on this clone: Germline and junction disagree at one end, which may indicate a read error. This rearrangement joins TRBV7-7 to TRBJ2-1, with 10 nucleotides matching TRBD2. Looked up from germline, CDR1 is SSHAT and CDR2 is FNYEAQ (reference sequence). The CDR3 contains 16 residues. CDR3 bases: TGTGCTAGCAGCTTAGGGCTAGCGGGAGTAGAGAATGAGCAGTTCTTC. Translation gives CASSLGLAGVENEQFF. The whole variable domain, remainder taken from reference TRBV7-7 and TRBJ2-1, is GAGVSQSPRYKVTKRGQDVTLRCDPISSHATLYWYQQALGQGPEFLTYFNYEAQPDKSGLPSDRFSAERPEGSISTLTIQRTEQRDSAMYRCASSLGLAGVENEQFFGPGTRLTVL.

The V gene is TRBV4-1, the J gene TRBJ2-1, with TRBD2 as a possible D gene (6 bases). In germline, CDR1 is MGHRA, CDR2 YSYEKL. The CDR3 covers 16 residues. V shed 6 bases and J shed 5 bases, with 20 bases lying between them. CDR3 nucleotide sequence: TGCGCCAGCAGGGTTTTGGGGGGAGGCTTGAACAATGAGCAGTTCTTC. Its translation: CASRVLGGGLNNEQFF.

In its sample, this clone was seen once. This sequence joins TRBV6-6 and TRBJ2-7, with 7 bases aligning to TRBD1. CDR1 MNHNY and CDR2 SVGAGI come from the germline V gene (reference sequence). The junction had 7 bases not matched to a gene; V was cut back by 10 bases and J by 4 bases. The CDR3 has 12 residues. The CDR3 reads CATRQGPYEQYF. CDR3 nucleotides: TGTGCCACCCGACAGGGTCCGTACGAGCAGTACTTC.

The chain has TRBV15 and TRBJ2-1; D gene ambiguous. The CDR3 has 15 amino acids. The germline V gene has CDR1 LNHNV and CDR2 YYDKDF (reference sequence). Trimming shortened V by 0 bases and J by 1 base, and 7 bases separated the two germline ends. The CDR3 loop reads CATSRDPYSYNEQFF. The CDR3 nucleotides read TGTGCCACCAGCAGAGATCCGTATTCCTACAATGAGCAGTTCTTC. The full variable domain, completed using reference TRBV15 and TRBJ2-1, is DAMVIQNPRYQVTQFGKPVTLSCSQTLNHNVMYWYQQKSSQAPKLLFHYYDKDFNNEADTPDNFQSRRPNTSFCFLDIRSPGLGDTAMYLCATSRDPYSYNEQFFGPGTRLTVL.

The chain recombines TRBV10-3 with TRBJ2-7, with TRBD1 matching 9 bases. Germline CDR1 and CDR2: ENHRY and SYGVKD. This CDR3 is built from 15 residues. V shed 0 bases, J shed 4 bases, and the junction held 4 bases outside the gene matches. This CDR3 is CAISESRTGEYEQYF. CDR3 bases: TGTGCCATCAGTGAGTCCCGGACAGGGGAGTACGAGCAGTACTTC.

The rearrangement joins TRBV5-4 to TRBJ2-3, with 11 bases that match TRBD2. V shed 1 base, J shed 6 bases, and the junction held 4 bases outside the gene matches. The length of the CDR3 is 15 residues. CDR1 is SGHNT, CDR2 YYREEE, per germline (reference sequence). Here the CDR3 reads CASSLTSGRADTQYF. Here the CDR3 DNA reads TGTGCCAGCAGCTTGACTAGCGGGAGAGCGGATACGCAGTATTTT.

The genes are TRBV7-6 and TRBJ2-5, with 9 bases fitting TRBD2. The germline V gene has CDR1 SGHVS and CDR2 FNYEAQ. Germline trimming cut 3 bases from V and 2 bases from J; bases unmatched to any gene: 7. CDR3 length: 16 amino acids. Written as DNA, the CDR3 is TGTGCCAGCAGCTTCATACTAGCGGGTGGGCAAGAGACCCAGTACTTC. Its protein is CASSFILAGGQETQYF.

The count of this clone is one. The J gene is TRBJ2-3, the V gene TRBV28; 10 nucleotides agree with TRBD1. The germline V gene has CDR1 MDHEN and CDR2 SYDVKM. Losses at the gene ends were 4 bases for V and 6 bases for J; bases not matched to a gene: 7. The CDR3 runs 15 residues. CDR3 sequence: CASSSPGQGMDTQYF. The CDR3 coding sequence is TGTGCCAGCAGTTCACCGGGACAGGGGATGGATACGCAGTATTTT.

The chain has TRBV19 and TRBJ2-7; 7 bases are shared with TRBD1. With V trimmed by 4 bases and J by 3 bases, 9 bases remained unmatched. Germline CDR1 and CDR2: LNHDA and SQIVND (reference sequence). The CDR3 contains 15 residues. The CDR3 protein is CASSTTGTEGYEQYF. The CDR3 DNA follows: TGTGCCAGTAGTACCACGGGGACAGAGGGCTACGAGCAGTACTTC.

The chain uses TRBV5-8 and TRBJ2-5; TRBD2 aligns across 15 bases. Germline trimming cut 1 base from V and 5 bases from J; bases unmatched to any gene: 6. The CDR3 spans 17 residues. Germline lookup yields CDR1 SGHTS and CDR2 YDEGEE. The DNA of the CDR3 is TGTGCCAGCAGCTTGTTGGGACTAGCGGGAGGAGGGGAGACCCAGTACTTC. As protein: CASSLLGLAGGGETQYF.

The rearrangement links TRBV18 to TRBJ1-1; D not certain. Germline loops: CDR1 KGHSH, CDR2 LQKENI. The ends were cut back, 5 bases at V and 5 bases at J, with 18 bases in the middle. The CDR3 spans 15 residues. The DNA for the CDR3 is TGTGCCAGCTCATCCTCCAGTGGAGGTAAGACTGAAGCTTTCTTT. Amino acids: CASSSSSGGKTEAFF.

This chain joins TRBV7-8 and TRBJ2-4; tentatively, D is TRBD2 (5 bases). V lost 2 bases, J lost 1 base, and 12 bases lay in between. The CDR3 extends over 16 amino acids. The germline V gene encodes CDR1 SGHVS and CDR2 FQNEAQ. CDR3 amino acids: CASSLYRDGAKNIQYF. In nucleotides, the CDR3 is TGTGCCAGCAGCTTATATCGGGATGGGGCCAAAAACATTCAGTACTTC.

V and J are TRBV10-3 and TRBJ1-4; D perhaps matches TRBD1 (5 bases). Germline loops: CDR1 ENHRY, CDR2 SYGVKD. Trimming left V 6 bases short and J 1 base short, with 18 bases between. The CDR3 covers 17 residues. Here the CDR3 reads CAISALNPGLTNEKLFF. For the CDR3, the DNA is TGTGCCATCAGCGCCCTGAACCCGGGACTAACTAATGAAAAACTGTTTTTT.

The gene calls are TRBV7-8 and TRBJ1-3, with D perhaps TRBD1 (5 bases). The germline CDR1 and CDR2 sequences are SGHVS and FQNEAQ. The CDR3 is made up of 16 amino acids. V lost 3 bases and J 0 bases, leaving 12 bases between the germline ends. DNA of the CDR3: TGTGCCAGCAGCTTTTGGGGGACTCTCTCTGGAAACACCATATATTTT. Translation: CASSFWGTLSGNTIYF.

The chain employs TRBV28 and TRBJ1-2; 9 bases fit TRBD1. CDR3 length: 17 residues. V was clipped by 2 bases and J by 3 bases; unmatched bases: 10. CDR1 is MDHEN and CDR2 is SYDVKM in the germline V gene. The CDR3 reads CASSLTGQGIVDYGYTF. CDR3 DNA: TGTGCCAGCAGTTTAACGGGACAGGGAATCGTGGACTATGGCTACACCTTC.

The CDR3 spells CASSIKGDYGYTF. The CDR3 nucleotides read TGTGCCAGTAGTATAAAGGGGGACTATGGCTACACCTTC. The chain is built from TRBV19 and TRBJ1-2, with a tentative D call TRBD1 (6 bases). The CDR3 is made up of 13 amino acids. Between the trimmed V and J ends, which lost 2 bases and 3 bases, there was a span of 7 bases. The germline gives CDR1 LNHDA, CDR2 SQIVND (reference sequence).

The chain uses TRBV6-5 and TRBJ2-2; 9 nucleotides line up with TRBD1. The junction had 4 bases not matched to a gene; V was cut back by 5 bases and J by 3 bases. Germline CDR1 reads MNHEY; CDR2 reads SVGAGI. The CDR3 consists of 15 residues. This CDR3 reads CASSRQGVYTGELFF. The CDR3 DNA sequence: TGTGCCAGCAGTCGACAGGGGGTGTACACCGGGGAGCTGTTTTTT.

This chain joins TRBV7-9 and TRBJ2-2, with TRBD2 matching over 7 bases. Germline CDR1 and CDR2: SEHNR and FQNEAQ (reference sequence). The CDR3 extends over 17 amino acids. Trimming at V came to 5 bases and at J to 1 base, leaving 10 bases not matched to a gene. CDR3 nucleotides: TGTGCCAGCAGCCTAGGTGTCCTAGCGGTGAACACCGGGGAGCTGTTTTTT. As protein: CASSLGVLAVNTGELFF.

Remarks on this clone: Compared with germline, one end of the junction differs, possibly owing to a read error. The rearrangement links TRBV6-1 to TRBJ2-5; 15 nucleotides align to TRBD2. Germline CDR1 and CDR2: MNHNS and SASEGT. CDR3 size: 13 residues. Here the CDR3 reads CASSDGLAGGTDF. CDR3 in DNA: TGTGCCAGCAGTGACGGACTAGCGGGAGGGACGGACTTC.

The CDR3 nucleotides read TGTGCCAGCAGCTTACAGTACAGTAATCAGCCCCAGCATTTT. Protein product: CASSLQYSNQPQHF. V gene TRBV7-2 combines with J gene TRBJ1-5, with D uncertain. Germline V gene lookup returns CDR1 SGHTA and CDR2 FQGNSA. The CDR3 extends over 14 amino acids. The V gene lost 2 bases and the J gene lost 4 bases, with 9 bases spanning the gap.

This clone was found once. The chain recombines TRBV28 with TRBJ2-1; D remains unclear. The CDR3 has 20 residues. Per the germline V gene, CDR1 is MDHEN and CDR2 is SYDVKM. The germline V and J ends were trimmed by 6 bases and 0 bases, with 27 bases remaining between them. CDR3 amino acids: CASSPPTSPYTRSSYNEQFF. The CDR3 bases are TGTGCCAGCAGCCCCCCGACCAGCCCGTACACCCGGAGCTCCTACAATGAGCAGTTCTTC. Together with reference TRBV28 and TRBJ2-1, the CDR3 gives the full variable domain: DVKVTQSSRYLVKRTGEKVFLECVQDMDHENMFWYRQDPGLGLRLIYFSYDVKMKEKGDIPEGYSVSREKKERFSLILESASTNQTSMYLCASSPPTSPYTRSSYNEQFFGPGTRLTVL.

This clone is a singleton in its sample. The chain carries TRBV29-1 and TRBJ2-1, with TRBD2 identical over 14 bases. V lost 6 bases to trimming and J lost 1 base; unmatched junction nucleotides: 5. From germline, CDR1 is SQVTM and CDR2 ANQGSEA. The CDR3 spans 16 residues. DNA of the CDR3: TGCAGCGTCGGGACTAGCGGGAGTAGGTCCTACAATGAGCAGTTCTTC. This codes for CSVGTSGSRSYNEQFF.

The rearrangement joins TRBV9 to TRBJ2-7, with 9 bases matching TRBD2. The CDR3 loop spans 14 amino acids. V lost 3 bases to trimming and J lost 3 bases; unmatched junction nucleotides: 4. CDR1 SGDLS and CDR2 YYNGEE come from the germline V gene. Here the CDR3 DNA reads TGTGCCAGCAGCGGGCGGGAGGGGGACTACGAGCAGTACTTC. It yields the protein CASSGREGDYEQYF. Looking up the rest from reference TRBV9 and TRBJ2-7 gives the full variable domain: DSGVTQTPKHLITATGQRVTLRCSPRSGDLSVYWYQQSLDQGLQFLIQYYNGEERAKGNILERFSAQQFPDLHSELNLSSLELGDSALYFCASSGREGDYEQYFGPGTRLTVT.

The gene calls are TRBV13 and TRBJ2-1, with 8 bases lining up with TRBD1. Germline trimming cut 1 base from V and 2 bases from J; bases unmatched to any gene: 7. The CDR3 loop spans 17 amino acids. Looked up from germline, CDR1 is PRHDT and CDR2 is FYEKMQ (reference sequence). In DNA form, the CDR3 reads TGTGCCAGCAGCTTAGTGGCCCTGACAGGGGCCTACAATGAGCAGTTCTTC. This sequence encodes CASSLVALTGAYNEQFF.

The CDR3 DNA reads TGCGCCAGCAGCTTGGCGGGGAACACTGAAGCTTTCTTT. It specifies CASSLAGNTEAFF. V gene TRBV5-1 combines with J gene TRBJ1-1; D remains unclear. The CDR3 extends over 13 amino acids. V was shortened by 0 bases and J by 1 base, with 4 bases between the two germline ends. Germline CDR1 and CDR2: SGHRS and YFSETQ.

J is TRBJ1-6 and V is TRBV6-5, with 9 bases aligning to TRBD1. Per the germline V gene, CDR1 is MNHEY and CDR2 is SVGAGI. Losses at the gene ends were 6 bases for V and 7 bases for J; bases not matched to a gene: 4. The CDR3 totals 14 residues. The CDR3 loop reads CASRYRGRNSPLHF. For the CDR3, the DNA is TGTGCCAGCAGATACAGGGGGCGGAATTCACCCCTCCACTTT.

This clone has only one observation. The V call is TRBV5-1, the J call TRBJ2-1; D is unclear. The V gene lost 4 bases and the J gene lost 6 bases, with 14 bases spanning the gap. The CDR3 has 14 residues. Germline V gives CDR1 SGHRS, CDR2 YFSETQ. CDR3 sequence (DNA): TGCGCCAGCAGCACTACCGCCCCTGGCAATGAGCAGTTCTTC. This translates into CASSTTAPGNEQFF.

The CDR3 sequence is CASRLNTDTQYF. For the CDR3, the DNA is TGCGCCAGCAGACTAAACACAGATACGCAGTATTTT. V is TRBV5-1 and J is TRBJ2-3; D gene unclear. CDR3 size: 12 residues. Germline loops: CDR1 SGHRS, CDR2 YFSETQ. Trimming stripped 5 bases from V and 2 bases from J, with 6 bases between.

This clone was counted a single time. The gene calls are TRBV19 and TRBJ1-3; D uncertain. V was trimmed by 5 bases and J by 4 bases, leaving 12 bases between them. The CDR3 has 14 amino acids. Germline lookup yields CDR1 LNHDA and CDR2 SQIVND (reference sequence). The CDR3 region is CASSAASRGNTIYF. As DNA, the CDR3 is TGTGCCAGTAGTGCCGCGTCGCGAGGAAACACCATATATTTT.

This chain joins TRBV5-6 and TRBJ1-4; perhaps TRBD1 as D (6 bases). The CDR3 is 13 amino acids. V was trimmed by 4 bases and J by 5 bases, leaving 9 bases between them. Germline V gives CDR1 SGHDT, CDR2 YYEEEE. CDR3 in amino acids: CASSPDRNEKLFF. CDR3 nucleotide sequence: TGTGCCAGCAGCCCTGACAGGAATGAAAAACTGTTTTTT.